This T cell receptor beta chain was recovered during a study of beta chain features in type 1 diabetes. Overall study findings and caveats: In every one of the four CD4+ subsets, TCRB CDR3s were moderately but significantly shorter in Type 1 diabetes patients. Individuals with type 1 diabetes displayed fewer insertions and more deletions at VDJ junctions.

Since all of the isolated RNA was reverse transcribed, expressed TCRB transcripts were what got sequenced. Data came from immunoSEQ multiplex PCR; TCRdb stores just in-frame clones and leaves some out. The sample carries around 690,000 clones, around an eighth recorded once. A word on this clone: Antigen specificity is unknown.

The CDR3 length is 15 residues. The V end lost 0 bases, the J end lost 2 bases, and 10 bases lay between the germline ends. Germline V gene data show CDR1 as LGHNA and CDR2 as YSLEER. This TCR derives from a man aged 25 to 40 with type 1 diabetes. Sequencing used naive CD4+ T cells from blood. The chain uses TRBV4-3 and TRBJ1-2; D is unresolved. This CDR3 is CASSQDQMTNYGYTF. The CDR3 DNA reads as TGCGCCAGCAGCCAAGATCAGATGACAAACTATGGCTACACCTTC.